This T cell receptor beta chain was captured by sequencing in a study of beta chain features in type 1 diabetes. The overall study: Similarity in age, gender and cell yields was seen between patients and healthy donors. Sorted cells from all samples, numbering approximately 110,000,000, were examined.

cDNA synthesis used the whole RNA isolate, giving expressed TCRB sequences. The table came from immunoSEQ multiplex PCR; TCRdb's copy has only in-frame clones and leaves some out. Found here are a few hundred thousand clones, approximately 10% of them singletons; the top ten hold about 0.014%. Study results and limitations: VDJ junctions from type 1 diabetes patients carried fewer insertions and larger deletions.

The CDR3 sequence is 17 residues long. Germline V gene sequence: CDR1 MNHEY, CDR2 SMNVEV (reference sequence). Trimming took 5 bases from V and 4 from J; bases not matched to a gene: 11. Concerning this clone itself: Its antigen remains unidentified.

Sorting with CD45RO/CCR7/CD25/CD127/CD95/CD27 yielded naive, central memory, regulatory and stem-like memory CD4+ cells. Input material: naive CD4+ T cells from blood. The origin of this receptor is a woman in her thirties in good health. This rearrangement joins TRBV27 to TRBJ2-5; 12 positions agree with TRBD2. Here the CDR3 DNA reads TGTGCCAGCAGTCCCTCTAGCGGGAGGGCCGTCGTAGAGACCCAGTACTTC. This gives the protein CASSPSSGRAVVETQYF.